The clone carrying this T cell receptor (beta chain) came up many times. What it recognizes is unknown. The data stem from a study of blood T cells in healthy people across ages. V lost 5 bases, J lost 0 bases, and 7 bases stayed unmatched. Germline loops: CDR1 SEHNR, CDR2 FQNEAQ (reference sequence). The CDR3 sequence is 16 residues long. General study results and limits: Estimated diversity that came from one million T cells was considered an underestimate. Long-lived and aged donors differed, with more naive CD4+ cells and higher diversity in the long-lived.

A second PCR, run for roughly 7 to 11 cycles, used a sample-barcoded 5' primer plus a J-beta primer mix. Unique molecular identifiers of 12 random nucleotides labeled each cDNA. TCRdb used MiXCR to reprocess the 5' RACE reads, holding one entry per CDR3 protein. The sample holds some 1.5 million distinct CDR3 sequences, roughly 30% seen once. The chain combines TRBV7-9 with TRBJ2-7; TRBD2 matches 10 bases. The receptor was derived from a woman aged 25 to 39 in good health. Sequencing was carried out using blood. The DNA of the CDR3 is TGTGCCAGCAGCCGACCGGGACTAGCGCTCTCCTACGAGCAGTACTTC. Translating it yields CASSRPGLALSYEQYF.